The 29 T cell receptor beta chains below all came from one sample that was sequenced in a study of cytomegalovirus exposure and HLA in healthy donors. With 60 Vbeta and 13 Jbeta primers, the PCR was carried out. Sequencing was performed with immunoSEQ multiplex PCR; in TCRdb, only in-frame clones are kept and a portion is missing. The sample includes about 160,000 clones, approximately 76% seen only once; the top ten take roughly 1.9%. Sample: PBMCs. Receptors were obtained from a female donor in good health and CMV-seronegative.

The chain combines TRBV4-1 with TRBJ1-2, with D hard to call. CDR3 length: 16 residues. CDR1 is MGHRA and CDR2 is YSYEKL in the germline V gene. V lost 0 bases and J lost 0, with 11 bases in between. DNA for the CDR3: TGCGCCAGCAGCCAAGATGGGCCAACCGCTAACTATGGCTACACCTTC. Its translation is CASSQDGPTANYGYTF.

Notes on this clone: In the same sample, other DNA sequences code for this CDR3. The rearrangement uses TRBV7-2 and TRBJ2-7, with D unclear. The CDR3 runs 11 residues. Germline V gives CDR1 SGHTA, CDR2 FQGNSA. The ends were cut back, 5 bases at V and 1 base at J, with 3 bases in the middle. Written as DNA, the CDR3 is TGTGCCAGCAGCCCGTCCTACGAGCAGTACTTC. Protein: CASSPSYEQYF.

V and J are TRBV5-1 and TRBJ2-3; 8 positions agree with TRBD2. The CDR3 loop spans 16 amino acids. Germline-derived CDR1 and CDR2 are SGHRS and YFSETQ. V shed 4 bases and J 6 bases; nucleotides not matched to a gene: 13. CDR3 in amino acids: CASSPGGSYLIDTQYF. DNA for the CDR3: TGCGCCAGCAGCCCGGGAGGGAGCTATCTAATCGATACGCAGTATTTT.

This clone occurred once. J is TRBJ2-7 and V is TRBV30; weak D call: TRBD2 (7 bases). Germline V gene lookup returns CDR1 GTSNPN and CDR2 SVGIG (reference sequence). This CDR3 is built from 14 residues. V lost 0 bases to trimming and J lost 2 bases, with 11 bases between them. This chain's CDR3 is CAWSVKGGAYEQYF. CDR3 nucleotides: TGTGCCTGGAGTGTAAAGGGGGGGGCCTACGAGCAGTACTTC.

This chain links TRBV19 with TRBJ2-3, with 11 bases aligning to TRBD2. Germline V gene data show CDR1 as LNHDA and CDR2 as SQIVND (reference sequence). This CDR3 comprises 17 residues. With 3 bases clipped from V and 0 bases from J, the junction kept 5 bases outside the gene matches. In DNA, the CDR3 is TGTGCCAGTAGTATCGGGACTAGCGGAACTAGCACAGATACGCAGTATTTT. It yields the protein CASSIGTSGTSTDTQYF.

In DNA form, the CDR3 reads TGTGCCAGCAGCTCGTTCACAGATACGCAGTATTTT. This translates into CASSSFTDTQYF. This sequence joins TRBV11-3 and TRBJ2-3; D unclear. Germline V CDR1 and CDR2: SGHNT, YENEEA. Trimming shortened V by 4 bases and J by 2 bases, and 4 bases separated the two germline ends. The CDR3 contains 12 residues.

This rearrangement joins TRBV5-1 to TRBJ2-3; 7 bases align to TRBD2. The CDR3 totals 15 residues. The V segment lost 4 bases and the J segment 3 bases; nucleotides outside the gene matches: 8. Germline V CDR1 and CDR2: SGHRS, YFSETQ. The CDR3 protein is CASSPRTSVTDTQYF. The CDR3 bases are TGCGCCAGCAGCCCCCGGACTAGTGTAACAGATACGCAGTATTTT.

The chain employs TRBV7-2 and TRBJ2-5; 7 bases map to TRBD2. This CDR3 spans 15 amino acids. CDR1 is SGHTA, CDR2 FQGNSA, per germline. The J segment lost 5 bases and the V segment lost 0 bases, leaving 6 bases of the junction unmatched. The CDR3, as DNA: TGTGCCAGCAGCTTAGCGCGAATCGGGAGGGAGACCCAGTACTTC. Protein product: CASSLARIGRETQYF.

V gene TRBV5-4 combines with J gene TRBJ2-3; the D is unclear. Germline values: CDR1 SGHNT, CDR2 YYREEE (reference sequence). V was pared by 3 bases and J by 5 bases, with 22 bases between. The CDR3 length is 17 residues. The CDR3 bases are TGTGCCAGCAGCTCGCCAGAACTGGGCCGAGAAGAAGATACGCAGTATTTT. Its translation is CASSSPELGREEDTQYF.

The V call is TRBV5-1, the J call TRBJ2-7; 11 positions agree with TRBD2. The CDR3 contains 16 residues. The J segment lost 4 bases and the V segment lost 4 bases, leaving 10 bases of the junction unmatched. Germline-derived CDR1 and CDR2 are SGHRS and YFSETQ. The chain's CDR3 is CASSHTSGTSGYEQYF. Written as DNA, the CDR3 is TGCGCCAGCAGCCACACGTCAGGGACTAGCGGATACGAGCAGTACTTC.

Only a few counts were recorded for this clone. The CDR3 DNA sequence: TGTGCCAGCAGCTCCCATTCGGGACAGCCCAATTCACCCCTCCACTTT. This codes for CASSSHSGQPNSPLHF. The genes are TRBV5-4 and TRBJ1-6; TRBD1 agrees at 7 bases. Germline loops: CDR1 SGHNT, CDR2 YYREEE (reference sequence). J gave up 7 bases and V 3 bases, and 10 bases lay outside the gene matches. This CDR3 has 16 residues.

V gene TRBV6-5 combines with J gene TRBJ1-3; 7 bases align to TRBD1. CDR1 is MNHEY, CDR2 SVGAGI, per germline. Trimming at V came to 6 bases and at J to 3 bases, leaving 8 bases not matched to a gene. The CDR3 sequence is 15 residues long. In nucleotides, the CDR3 is TGTGCCAGCAGACACAGGGGACTCGGTGGAAACACCATATATTTT. Amino acid sequence: CASRHRGLGGNTIYF.

V and J are TRBV29-1 and TRBJ2-5; D remains ambiguous. The ends were cut back, 7 bases at V and 4 bases at J, with 7 bases in the middle. The CDR3 length is 10 residues. CDR1 SQVTM and CDR2 ANQGSEA come from the germline V gene. The CDR3: CSGGRETQYF. The CDR3 region has the DNA TGCAGCGGAGGCCGAGAGACCCAGTACTTC.

The rearrangement links TRBV5-4 to TRBJ1-3; 8 nucleotides agree with TRBD1. The CDR3 is made up of 15 amino acids. Losses at the gene ends were 4 bases for V and 4 bases for J; bases not matched to a gene: 7. Germline V lookup: CDR1 SGHNT, CDR2 YYREEE (reference sequence). This CDR3 is CASSRRGQGGNTIYF. The CDR3 region has the DNA TGTGCCAGCAGCAGAAGAGGACAGGGAGGAAACACCATATATTTT.

This clone is a singleton in its sample. The rearrangement uses TRBV5-4 and TRBJ2-7, with 12 bases identical to TRBD2. Germline loops: CDR1 SGHNT, CDR2 YYREEE (reference sequence). The CDR3 consists of 18 residues. The junction had 10 bases not matched to a gene; V was cut back by 1 base and J by 2 bases. The DNA of the CDR3 is TGTGCCAGCAGCTTGTTTTCTAGCGGGGGGGCCCTGCCCTACGAGCAGTACTTC. It specifies CASSLFSSGGALPYEQYF.

The J gene is TRBJ1-2, the V gene TRBV28; D gene ambiguous. Germline values: CDR1 MDHEN, CDR2 SYDVKM. The CDR3 has 15 amino acids. Trimming removed 2 bases from V and 4 bases from J, with 14 bases in between. As DNA, the CDR3 is TGTGCCAGCAGTTTAAGCCTTAGCGGGGTCTATGGCTACACCTTC. Translation: CASSLSLSGVYGYTF.

This rearrangement joins TRBV10-1 to TRBJ1-1; D is ambiguous. Between the trimmed V and J ends, which lost 2 bases and 4 bases, there was a span of 8 bases. In germline, CDR1 is WNHNN, CDR2 SYGVQD (reference sequence). There are 13 residues in the CDR3. CDR3 sequence (DNA): TGCGCCAGCAGTGAGGTGGGCAGCACTGAAGCTTTCTTT. This encodes CASSEVGSTEAFF.

The CDR3 region has the DNA TGTGCCAGTAGCAGGGGGGTAGCGGGAGTTTACAATGAGCAGTTCTTC. It yields the protein CASSRGVAGVYNEQFF. This chain connects TRBV19 to TRBJ2-1, with TRBD2 matching over 9 bases. Trimming removed 6 bases from V and 4 bases from J; junction bases left unmatched: 10. The CDR3 sequence is 16 residues long. Germline assignment: CDR1 LNHDA and CDR2 SQIVND (reference sequence).

This chain links TRBV6-5 with TRBJ1-1, with D perhaps TRBD1 (5 bases). From germline, CDR1 is MNHEY and CDR2 SVGAGI. The CDR3 runs 13 residues. Trimming removed 5 bases from V and 2 bases from J, with 9 bases in between. CDR3 sequence (DNA): TGTGCCAGCAGTCAAGGGACTAACACTGAAGCTTTCTTT. Its protein product is CASSQGTNTEAFF.

V gene TRBV27 combines with J gene TRBJ1-2, with D uncertain. The CDR3 is 16 residues long. V lost 0 bases to trimming and J lost 5 bases, with 16 bases between them. CDR1 is MNHEY, CDR2 SMNVEV, per germline (reference sequence). CDR3 nucleotide sequence: TGTGCCAGCAGTTTATCGAGTAGCTCCGGGGTATATGGCTACACCTTC. Protein sequence: CASSLSSSSGVYGYTF.

This clone has a handful of counts. The chain uses TRBV5-6 and TRBJ2-7, with 7 nucleotides matching TRBD1. V was pared by 4 bases and J by 4 bases, with 5 bases of the junction left unmatched. Germline loops: CDR1 SGHDT, CDR2 YYEEEE. The CDR3 length is 13 residues. CDR3 nucleotide sequence: TGTGCCAGCAGCCCCATGACAGGGTACGAGCAGTACTTC. Translation: CASSPMTGYEQYF.

The chain combines TRBV5-1 with TRBJ2-1, with TRBD2 identical over 12 bases. V lost 3 bases to trimming and J lost 7 bases; unmatched junction nucleotides: 5. The CDR3 extends over 15 amino acids. Germline V gives CDR1 SGHRS, CDR2 YFSETQ. The CDR3 nucleotides are TGCGCCAGCAGCTCGCCTAGCGGGGGGGTGAATGAGCAGTTCTTC. It codes for CASSSPSGGVNEQFF.

The chain combines TRBV9 with TRBJ2-2, with TRBD2 identical over 7 bases. Unmatched junction bases numbered 9, after V lost 0 bases and J lost 4 bases. CDR1 SGDLS and CDR2 YYNGEE come from the germline V gene. The CDR3 sequence is 17 residues long. The CDR3 is CASSVGSAGVLTGELFF. The DNA of the CDR3 is TGTGCCAGCAGCGTAGGCTCGGCGGGGGTGCTCACCGGGGAGCTGTTTTTT.

The V call is TRBV6-1, the J call TRBJ2-1; D is unresolved. The V end lost 3 bases, the J end lost 0 bases, and 12 bases lay between the germline ends. CDR1 is MNHNS, CDR2 SASEGT, per germline. The CDR3 contains 16 residues. CDR3 in amino acids: CASSDVSGPSYNEQFF. The CDR3 DNA is TGTGCCAGCAGTGACGTGAGTGGGCCCTCCTACAATGAGCAGTTCTTC.

The genes are TRBV5-1 and TRBJ1-4, with 8 bases fitting TRBD1. The V and J ends lost 2 bases and 7 bases, in that order; junction bases with no gene match: 4. CDR1 is SGHRS, CDR2 YFSETQ, per germline. The CDR3 length is 14 residues. CDR3 protein: CASSLTGGGEKLFF. The CDR3 DNA follows: TGCGCCAGCAGCTTAACAGGGGGGGGTGAAAAACTGTTTTTT.

In its sample, this clone was seen a few times. This rearrangement joins TRBV19 to TRBJ1-2; D may be TRBD1 (6 bases). V was shortened by 5 bases and J by 7 bases, with 17 bases between the two germline ends. The CDR3 totals 14 residues. Germline V gene data show CDR1 as LNHDA and CDR2 as SQIVND (reference sequence). Written as DNA, the CDR3 is TGTGCCAGTAGTCCCCCGGGGGGGGGCGGTGGCTACACCTTC. Translated, it gives CASSPPGGGGGYTF.

The CDR3: CASSRGGVTYEQYF. The CDR3 nucleotides are TGTGCCAGCAGCCGGGGAGGAGTCACCTACGAGCAGTACTTC. The chain employs TRBV14 and TRBJ2-7; perhaps TRBD2 as D (6 bases). This CDR3 is 14 amino acids long. Germline loops: CDR1 SGHDN, CDR2 FVKESK. Trimming stripped 4 bases from V and 2 bases from J, with 12 bases between.

The chain recombines TRBV19 with TRBJ1-1; no reliable D call. Germline V gene sequence: CDR1 LNHDA, CDR2 SQIVND (reference sequence). The length of the CDR3 is 13 residues. The ends were cut back, 7 bases at V and 1 base at J, with 10 bases in the middle. The CDR3 protein is CASNLDSNTEAFF. CDR3 sequence (DNA): TGTGCCAGTAACCTCGACTCGAACACTGAAGCTTTCTTT.

The chain recombines TRBV19 with TRBJ1-6; no definite D call. Trimming took off 9 bases at V and 6 bases at J, with 18 bases between the two ends. CDR3 size: 15 residues. Germline-derived CDR1 and CDR2 are LNHDA and SQIVND (reference sequence). The CDR3 coding sequence is TGTGCCAGACTAACGCCCCCTTCGGGTAATTCACCCCTCCACTTT. Amino acid sequence: CARLTPPSGNSPLHF.